Listed below are T cell receptor beta chains from one sample, sequenced in a study of tumor-infiltrating lymphocytes in primary liver carcinoma. TCRdb re-derived calls from the multiplex PCR reads in MiXCR, one entry per CDR3 protein. Here the sample spans approximately 73,000 distinct CDR3 sequences, roughly 69% being singletons. Sequenced material: liver tumor tissue from sampling region 4. The receptors here all came from a man aged 35-49 years with primary liver carcinoma and hepatitis B virus infection. The CDR3 runs from the conserved cysteine through the conserved F or W. A D gene is named only where the DNA matches it firmly. The listing skips clone size in some rows; elsewhere it reads once, few, many or a size class.

>TRBV28|TRBJ2-5|many|NA
CASSKAGALGETQYF
TGTGCCAGCAGCAAGGCCGGGGCCCTTGGAGAGACCCAGTACTTC
>TRBV11-2|TRBJ2-3|NA|TRBD2
CAGSLTTSGRAGRDTQYF
TGTGCCGGCAGCTTAACTACTAGCGGGAGGGCGGGGCGAGATACACAATATTTT
>TRBV29-1|TRBJ2-7|many|TRBD2
CSVGGLAGQVREQYF
TGCAGCGTTGGGGGACTAGCGGGTCAGGTTCGGGAGCAGTACTTC
>TRBV28|TRBJ1-1|NA|NA
CARSSHDTLGFF
TGTGCCAGGAGTTCTCATGACACGCTAGGTTTCTTT
>TRBV4-1|TRBJ2-1|NA|TRBD2
CAGSQGSREGRGEQFF
TGCGCCGGCAGCCAAGGTTCTCGGGAGGGCCGAGGTGAGCAGTTCTTC
>TRBV13|TRBJ2-2|many|NA
CASSSRGAGRTGELFF
TGTGCCAGCAGCTCCCGAGGGGCGGGGAGAACCGGGGAGCTGTTTTTT
>TRBV10-2|TRBJ1-2|many|TRBD1
CASSDWTGGLVGYTF
TGCGCCAGCAGTGATTGGACAGGGGGCCTCGTTGGCTACACCTTC
>TRBV19|TRBJ1-2|NA|TRBD1
CASSIGGTGGKNGYTF
TGTGCCAGTAGTATCGGCGGGACAGGGGGCAAGAATGGCTACACCTTC
>TRBV28|TRBJ2-7|NA|TRBD1
CASSPQRGQPYELYF
TGTGCCAGCAGCCCACAAAGGGGGCAACCTTATGAGCTGTACTTC
>TRBV13|TRBJ1-1|NA|NA
CASSVTGRRNTEAFF
TGTGCCAGCAGCGTCACGGGGCGGAGGAACACTGAAGCTTTCTTT
>TRBV11-2|TRBJ2-2|NA|NA
CARSLVRTCPVTGELFF
TGTGCCCGCAGCTTAGTTCGGACGTGCCCAGTGACCGGGGAGCTGTTTTTT
>TRBV20-1|TRBJ2-7|few|NA
CSALVRGEQYF
TGCAGTGCTCTTGTTAGGGGGGAGCAGTACTTC
>TRBV10-3|TRBJ2-6|many|NA
CAIGPSNSGANVLTF
TGTGCCATCGGCCCTTCCAACTCTGGGGCCAACGTCCTGACTTTC
>TRBV11-3|TRBJ2-1|NA|TRBD2
CASSLSGTSGRGEQLF
TGTGCCAGTAGCCTATCAGGGACTAGCGGGAGAGGCGAGCAGTTATTC
>TRBV4-2|TRBJ2-7|NA|TRBD1
CASSQGQRITYEQYF
TGTGCCAGCAGCCAGGGACAGAGGATAACCTACGAGCAATACTTC
>TRBV6-6|TRBJ2-5|NA|TRBD1
CASIHAYRDSDQETQHF
TGTGCCAGCATCCACGCATACCGGGACAGCGACCAAGAGACCCAGCACTTC
>TRBV29-1|TRBJ2-2|NA|NA
CSIGAGAGDLFF
TGCAGCATTGGGGCAGGGGCCGGGGACCTGTTTTTT
>TRBV27|TRBJ2-2|few|TRBD2
CASSLGSGRAPGELFF
TGTGCCAGCAGTTTGGGGAGCGGGAGGGCCCCCGGGGAGCTGTTTTTT
>TRBV12-3/TRBV12-4|TRBJ2-7|NA|NA
CASSLADGPCEQYF
TGTGCAAGCAGTTTAGCGGACGGACCCTGCGAGCAGTACTTC
>TRBV28|TRBJ2-7|NA|NA
CVSSFAGNYEKYF
TGTGTCAGCAGTTTCGCGGGAAACTACGAGAAGTACTTC
>TRBV4-1|TRBJ2-3|many|NA
CASSQRAADTQYF
TGCGCCAGCAGCCAAAGAGCGGCAGATACGCAGTATTTT
>TRBV7-8|TRBJ2-2|many|NA
CASSFYQSGTGELFF
TGTGCCAGCAGCTTTTACCAATCTGGGACCGGGGAGCTGTTTTTT
>TRBV11-2|TRBJ2-7|NA|NA
CASSLDDGSGITYEQYF
TGTGCCAGCAGCTTAGATGACGGGTCAGGGATTACCTACGAGCAGTACTTC
>TRBV13|TRBJ2-5|NA|TRBD2
CASSLIAGVEETQYF
TGTGCCAGCAGCTTAATAGCGGGAGTGGAAGAGACACAGTACTTC
>TRBV29-1|TRBJ1-5|NA|NA
CSVGGGSNQPKHF
NA
>TRBV29-1|TRBJ2-3|many|TRBD1
CSVGVGQRDTQYF
TGCAGCGTTGGGGTGGGACAGAGGGATACGCAGTATTTT
>TRBV11-1|TRBJ2-1|NA|TRBD2
CASSLGLAGEVDYEQFF
TGTGCCAGCAGCCTTGGACTAGCGGGAGAAGTTGACTATGAGCAGTTCTTT
>TRBV20-1|TRBJ2-1|many|NA
CSAASTAHNEQFF
TGCAGTGCTGCATCGACAGCGCACAATGAGCAGTTCTTC
>TRBV29-1|TRBJ2-1|NA|NA
CSVEDVRDFNEHFF
TGCAGCGTTGAGGACGTCAGGGACTTCAATGAGCACTTCTTC